This T cell receptor (beta chain) was found in a study of cytomegalovirus exposure and HLA in healthy donors. Trimming removed 0 bases from V and 1 base from J, with 6 bases in between. The length of the CDR3 is 15 residues. The germline V gene has CDR1 MNHNY and CDR2 SVGAGI (reference sequence). 13 Jbeta primers and 60 Vbeta primers were used for the PCR. Only in-frame clones appear in the TCRdb table, and some are missing; sequencing was by immunoSEQ multiplex PCR. The profile shows under 300,000 clones, 70% to 90% of them singletons. The table lists this clone with a few counts. The sample comprised PBMCs. The J gene is TRBJ2-2, the V gene TRBV6-6; no reliable D call. The clonotype comes from a middle-aged man in good health and CMV-seropositive. CDR3 sequence (DNA): TGTGCCAGCAGTTACTCCCGACAGAACACCGGGGAGCTGTTTTTT. It yields the protein CASSYSRQNTGELFF.